In its sample, the clone carrying this T cell receptor beta chain was seen a few times. Its matching antigen is unknown. 5'RACE with constant-segment primers yielded barcoded, UMI-tagged TCR alpha and TCR beta cDNA libraries. One entry per CDR3 protein, called by TCRdb with MiXCR from the 5' RACE reads. The sample comprises fewer than 600,000 distinct CDR3 sequences, about 22% of which are singletons, and under 8.5% rests with the top ten. This entry is derived from a study of T-cell memory formation after mild COVID-19. Study-wide context: Among the donors, TCR clusters were largely specific to each donor.

Study-wide points: For contracting clones, CD4+ ones sat mainly in CM and EM, CD8+ in EMRA.

Trimming shortened V by 6 bases and J by 8 bases, and 8 bases separated the two germline ends. This CDR3 has 11 residues. The clonotype originates from an adult woman who had mild COVID-19 (a few samples of this study predate the infection). Cell type and time point are not known. Sequenced material: PBMCs or a T cell subset sorted from them (not recorded which). The chain couples TRBV12-3 or TRBV12-4 to TRBJ2-1, with D hard to call. In DNA form, the CDR3 reads TGTGCCAGCAGCTCGATTTATGAGCAGTTCTTC. The encoded protein is CASSSIYEQFF.